What follows are 9 T cell receptor beta chains derived from one specimen sequenced in a study of regulatory T cells in long-lasting Graves disease. Time point in this sample: newly diagnosed GD, antithyroid drugs for less than 3 months. Extracted PBMC RNA gave rise to the TCR library. Libraries of TCR beta came from iRepertoire HTBI primers plus Arm-PCR of CDR3 regions. One entry per CDR3 protein, called by TCRdb with MiXCR from the multiplex PCR reads. Of about 560,000 distinct CDR3 sequences in the sample, around 15% are singletons; the top ten hold around 13%. These same data were also listed under a study on T cells in Graves' hyperthyroidism and ophthalmopathy.

The starting material was peripheral blood mononuclear cells (PBMCs), obtained at new diagnosis, from a patient treated with antithyroid drugs. Source of these receptors: a man younger than 35 with Graves disease.

This clonotype showed up many times. The chain links TRBV11-2 to TRBJ2-1, with 10 positions matching TRBD2. Germline V CDR1 and CDR2: SGHAT, FQNNGV. J gave up 5 bases and V 5 bases, and 12 bases lay outside the gene matches. The CDR3 totals 17 residues. The chain's CDR3 is CASSPIPLAGGNNEQFF. The DNA of the CDR3 is TGTGCCAGCAGCCCTATTCCGTTAGCGGGAGGCAACAATGAGCAGTTCTTC. Looking up the rest from reference TRBV11-2 and TRBJ2-1 gives the full variable domain: EAGVAQSPRYKIIEKRQSVAFWCNPISGHATLYWYQQILGQGPKLLIQFQNNGVVDDSQLPKDRFSAERLKGVDSTLKIQPAKLEDSAVYLCASSPIPLAGGNNEQFFGPGTRLTVL.

This chain uses TRBV9 with TRBJ1-1; a possible D gene is TRBD1 (5 bases). Germline CDR1 is SGDLS and CDR2 is YYNGEE. Trimming took off 3 bases at V and 4 bases at J, with 16 bases between the two ends. The CDR3 has 15 amino acids. The DNA of the CDR3 is TGTGCCAGCAGCGGGAGGGGTGGGTTGAGCACTGAAGCTTTCTTT. This sequence encodes CASSGRGGLSTEAFF. Full variable domain (remainder filled in from reference TRBV9 and TRBJ1-1): DSGVTQTPKHLITATGQRVTLRCSPRSGDLSVYWYQQSLDQGLQFLIQYYNGEERAKGNILERFSAQQFPDLHSELNLSSLELGDSALYFCASSGRGGLSTEAFFGQGTRLTVV.

This clonotype was seen more than once but under ten times. This rearrangement joins TRBV20-1 to TRBJ2-3; a possible D gene is TRBD2 (6 bases). CDR1 and CDR2 from the germline V gene are DFQATT and SNEGSKA (reference sequence). Trimming cost V 1 base and J 5 bases, with 13 bases left between them. The CDR3 runs 14 residues. The CDR3 sequence: CSARGGGAGDTQYF. CDR3 in DNA: TGCAGTGCTAGAGGCGGCGGGGCGGGAGATACGCAGTATTTT.

This clonotype was seen at least ten times. The V call is TRBV28, the J call TRBJ2-5, with TRBD1 matching over 11 bases. The germline CDR1 and CDR2 sequences are MDHEN and SYDVKM. V gave up 6 bases and J gave up 5 bases; unmatched junction bases: 8. The CDR3 runs 15 residues. The DNA for the CDR3 is TGTGCCAGCAGGGGTACGGGACAGGGGGACGAGACCCAGTACTTC. Amino acids: CASRGTGQGDETQYF.

The rearrangement joins TRBV4-1 to TRBJ2-1; 8 bases line up with TRBD2. The CDR3 consists of 16 residues. Losses at the gene ends were 4 bases for V and 5 bases for J; bases not matched to a gene: 10. Germline V CDR1 and CDR2: MGHRA, YSYEKL. CDR3 sequence: CASSPQQGGGNNEQFF. In DNA, the CDR3 is TGCGCCAGCAGCCCTCAACAGGGCGGGGGGAACAATGAGCAGTTCTTC.

This clonotype has a count of ten or more. This chain uses TRBV12-3 or TRBV12-4 with TRBJ2-5, with TRBD1 matching over 7 bases. J gave up 4 bases and V 4 bases, and 3 bases lay outside the gene matches. This CDR3 has 13 amino acids. The CDR3: CASSSTGLETQYF. Here the CDR3 DNA reads TGTGCCAGCAGTTCGACAGGGCTAGAGACCCAGTACTTC.

This clonotype has just a few counts. The rearrangement links TRBV5-4 to TRBJ2-1; 7 bases are a match to TRBD2. Germline V gives CDR1 SGHNT, CDR2 YYREEE (reference sequence). V was pared by 5 bases and J by 4 bases, with 6 bases of the junction left unmatched. CDR3 length: 14 amino acids. The CDR3 sequence: CASRISGLYNEQFF. CDR3 bases: TGTGCCAGCAGAATTAGCGGGCTGTACAATGAGCAGTTCTTC.

This clonotype was observed many times. The chain has TRBV25-1 and TRBJ2-5; D is unclear. Trimming removed 4 bases from V and 4 bases from J, with 4 bases in between. Germline CDR1 reads MGHDK; CDR2 reads SYGVNS. CDR3 length: 11 amino acids. The DNA of the CDR3 is TGTGCCAGCAGTGTTCGAGAGACCCAGTACTTC. This gives the protein CASSVRETQYF.

At least ten counts were recorded for this clonotype. The chain recombines TRBV27 with TRBJ2-5, with TRBD2 identical over 10 bases. Germline CDR1 and CDR2: MNHEY and SMNVEV (reference sequence). V was pared by 6 bases and J by 5 bases, with 18 bases of the junction left unmatched. The CDR3 runs 18 residues. The CDR3 DNA is TGTGCCAGCAGCCCCCCTTTGGGAAGCGGGAGGGCCGAGGAGACCCAGTACTTC. It is translated as CASSPPLGSGRAEETQYF.